Described below is a single T cell receptor beta chain sequence and its context. At one boundary the junction diverges from the germline segment, which might be a read error. TCRdb keeps only in-frame clones here, not all; method: immunoSEQ multiplex PCR. This sample yields around 300,000 clones, of which around four fifths are seen a single time; around 4% belongs to the top ten. This CDR3 region has 11 residues. CDR1 SQVTM and CDR2 ANQGSEA come from the germline V gene. The entry originates in a study of blood T cell repertoires in COVID-19. For the study at large: PBMCs, B-cell-depleted T cells, or T cells were the source of the cDNA or gDNA that made up the material.

The sequencing input was peripheral blood. This TCR came from a woman between 45 and 65 years old with active or convalescent COVID-19. The rearrangement uses TRBV29-1 and TRBJ1-2; D may be TRBD1 (5 bases). The CDR3 DNA reads TGCAGCGTTCGAATAGAGGGACTACAACTCTTC. Protein sequence: CSVRIEGLQLF.